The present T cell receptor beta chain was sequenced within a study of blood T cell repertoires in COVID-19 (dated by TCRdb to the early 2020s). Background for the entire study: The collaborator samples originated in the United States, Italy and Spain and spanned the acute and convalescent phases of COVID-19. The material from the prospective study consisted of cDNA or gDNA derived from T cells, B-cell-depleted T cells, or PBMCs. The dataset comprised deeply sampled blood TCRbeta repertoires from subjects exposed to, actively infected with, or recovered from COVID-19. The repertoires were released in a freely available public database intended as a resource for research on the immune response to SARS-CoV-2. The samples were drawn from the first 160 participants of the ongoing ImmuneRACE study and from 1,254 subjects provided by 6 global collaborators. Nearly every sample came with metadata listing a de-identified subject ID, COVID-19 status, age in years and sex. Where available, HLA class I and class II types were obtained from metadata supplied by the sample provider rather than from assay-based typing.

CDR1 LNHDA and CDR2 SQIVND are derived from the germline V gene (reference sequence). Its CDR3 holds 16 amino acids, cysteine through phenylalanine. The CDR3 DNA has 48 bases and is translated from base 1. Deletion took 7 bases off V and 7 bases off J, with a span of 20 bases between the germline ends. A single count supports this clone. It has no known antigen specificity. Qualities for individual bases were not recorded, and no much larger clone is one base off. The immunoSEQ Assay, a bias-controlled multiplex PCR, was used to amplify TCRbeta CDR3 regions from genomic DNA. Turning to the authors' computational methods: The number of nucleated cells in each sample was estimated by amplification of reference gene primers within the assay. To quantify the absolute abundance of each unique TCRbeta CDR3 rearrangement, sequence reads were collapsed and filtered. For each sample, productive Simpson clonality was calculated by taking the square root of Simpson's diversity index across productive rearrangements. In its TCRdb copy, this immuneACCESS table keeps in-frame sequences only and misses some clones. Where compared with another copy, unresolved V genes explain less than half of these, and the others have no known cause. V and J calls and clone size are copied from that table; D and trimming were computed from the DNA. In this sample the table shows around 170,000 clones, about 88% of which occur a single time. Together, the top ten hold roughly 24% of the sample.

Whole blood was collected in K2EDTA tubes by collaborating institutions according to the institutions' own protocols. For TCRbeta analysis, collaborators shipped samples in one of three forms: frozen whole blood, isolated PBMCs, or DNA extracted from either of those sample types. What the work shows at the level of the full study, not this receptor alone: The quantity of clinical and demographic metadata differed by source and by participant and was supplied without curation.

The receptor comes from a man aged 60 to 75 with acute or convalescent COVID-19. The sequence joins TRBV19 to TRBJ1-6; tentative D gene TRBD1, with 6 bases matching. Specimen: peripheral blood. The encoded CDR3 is CASTHEGQSANSPLHF. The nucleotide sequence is TGTGCCAGTACCCACGAAGGACAGTCGGCCAATTCACCCCTCCACTTT.